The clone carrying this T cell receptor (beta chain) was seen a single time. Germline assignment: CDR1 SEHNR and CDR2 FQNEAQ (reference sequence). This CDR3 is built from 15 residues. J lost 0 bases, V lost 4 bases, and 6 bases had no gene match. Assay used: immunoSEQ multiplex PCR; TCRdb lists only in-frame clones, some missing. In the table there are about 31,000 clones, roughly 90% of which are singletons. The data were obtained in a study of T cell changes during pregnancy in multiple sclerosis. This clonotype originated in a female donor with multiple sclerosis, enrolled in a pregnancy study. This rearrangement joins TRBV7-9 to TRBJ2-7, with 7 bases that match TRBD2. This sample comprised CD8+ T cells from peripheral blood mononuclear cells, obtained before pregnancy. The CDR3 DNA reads TGTGCCAGCAGCTCAGAGCGGGGTTTCTCCTACGAGCAGTACTTC. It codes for CASSSERGFSYEQYF.